This TCR beta chain originates from a study of blood T cell repertoires in COVID-19. This clone was seen more than once but under ten times. V lost 1 base and J lost 4, with 12 bases in between. The CDR3 is made up of 15 amino acids. The V gene's germline CDR1 is SGHRS and CDR2 YFSETQ. In the original workflow: Amplification with reference gene primers provided the estimates of nucleated cell counts. Assay used: immunoSEQ multiplex PCR; TCRdb lists only in-frame clones, some missing. V, J and clone size derive from that table, while D and trimming were established from the DNA sequence. In the table there are 100,000 to 150,000 clones, about 74% of which are singletons.

Specimen: peripheral blood. This sequence was found in a man between 60 and 75 years old with acute or convalescent COVID-19. The V call is TRBV5-1, the J call TRBJ1-3; tentatively, D is TRBD1 (5 bases). CDR3 sequence: CASSLPGGDGNTIYF. CDR3 DNA sequence: TGCGCCAGCAGCTTGCCCGGGGGGGACGGAAACACCATATATTTT.